Each of the 21 T cell receptor beta chains below was sequenced from the same sample in a study of shared clonotypes between healthy human individuals. Only in-frame clones appear in the TCRdb table, and some are missing; sequencing was by immunoSEQ multiplex PCR. The table shows 950,000 to 1,300,000 clones, with around 74% occurring only once. The material sequenced was memory CD4+ T cells sorted from blood. Indicated subset: CD45RA-negative fraction. The receptors here all came from a man aged 18 to 35 in good health.

The chain employs TRBV4-3 and TRBJ2-7, with a weak D call TRBD2 (6 bases). This CDR3 spans 16 amino acids. V lost 0 bases to trimming and J lost 2 bases, with 14 bases between them. Germline values: CDR1 LGHNA, CDR2 YSLEER. The CDR3 sequence: CASSQEPLSGPYEQYF. The CDR3 nucleotides read TGCGCCAGCAGCCAAGAGCCCCTTAGCGGACCCTACGAGCAGTACTTC.

The V and J genes are TRBV5-1 and TRBJ1-1; D unresolved. The CDR3 has 14 amino acids. The V end was cut by 4 bases, the J end by 4 bases, with 14 bases between. Germline lookup yields CDR1 SGHRS and CDR2 YFSETQ. The CDR3 nucleotides are TGCGCCAGCAGCCCCCTCGGAGGGTTCACTGAAGCTTTCTTT. Translation gives CASSPLGGFTEAFF.

This clone was seen a few times. The J gene is TRBJ1-6, the V gene TRBV6-6, with D tentatively TRBD1 (6 bases). The CDR3 contains 15 residues. Trimming removed 6 bases at V and 4 bases at J, with 13 bases between. Germline V gene sequence: CDR1 MNHNY, CDR2 SVGAGI (reference sequence). This CDR3 reads CASRAGQRYNSPLHF. DNA of the CDR3: TGTGCCAGCAGAGCTGGACAGAGATATAATTCACCCCTCCACTTT.

The rearrangement joins TRBV2 to TRBJ1-5; unclear D gene. Germline CDR1 and CDR2: SNHLY and FYNNEI. The CDR3 covers 13 residues. The V and J ends lost 8 bases and 6 bases respectively, with 14 bases between them. This CDR3 is CASRTLGSQPQHF. The DNA of the CDR3 is TGTGCCAGCCGTACTTTAGGATCTCAGCCCCAGCATTTT. The whole variable domain, remainder taken from reference TRBV2 and TRBJ1-5, is EPEVTQTPSHQVTQMGQEVILRCVPISNHLYFYWYRQILGQKVEFLVSFYNNEISEKSEIFDDQFSVERPDGSNFTLKIRSTKLEDSAMYFCASRTLGSQPQHFGDGTRLSIL.

The rearrangement joins TRBV28 to TRBJ2-7; tentative D call: TRBD1 (6 bases). Germline CDR1 is MDHEN and CDR2 is SYDVKM. Trimming left V 1 base short and J 1 base short, with 20 bases between. The CDR3 length is 18 residues. CDR3 in DNA: TGTGCCAGCAGTTTATTACTCAAGTTGACAGGTTCGTCCTACGAGCAGTACTTC. It encodes CASSLLLKLTGSSYEQYF.

In this sample, this clone turned up a few times. The chain is built from TRBV7-2 and TRBJ1-1; 12 positions agree with TRBD1. This CDR3 spans 15 amino acids. Unmatched junction bases numbered 7, after V lost 5 bases and J lost 6 bases. Looked up from germline, CDR1 is SGHTA and CDR2 is FQGNSA. CDR3 protein: CASSGTGGGWAEAFF. The DNA of the CDR3 is TGTGCCAGCAGCGGGACAGGGGGCGGGTGGGCTGAAGCTTTCTTT.

The chain carries TRBV5-4 and TRBJ2-3, with TRBD2 matching 14 bases. The V segment lost 4 bases and the J segment 1 base; nucleotides outside the gene matches: 8. Germline V gene lookup returns CDR1 SGHNT and CDR2 YYREEE (reference sequence). The CDR3 is 18 amino acids. CDR3 in amino acids: CASSRLAGGPFGTDTQYF. The CDR3 region has the DNA TGTGCCAGCAGCAGACTAGCGGGAGGGCCATTTGGCACAGATACGCAGTATTTT.

This chain connects TRBV29-1 to TRBJ1-1, with 7 positions matching TRBD1. Per germline, CDR1 SQVTM and CDR2 ANQGSEA. This CDR3 is built from 14 residues. With V trimmed by 0 bases and J by 2 bases, 3 bases remained unmatched. The CDR3 region is CSVEEGQSNTEAFF. The CDR3 coding sequence is TGCAGCGTTGAAGAGGGACAGTCTAACACTGAAGCTTTCTTT.

This sequence joins TRBV2 and TRBJ2-5, with no clear D. The CDR3 runs to 14 residues. The germline V gene encodes CDR1 SNHLY and CDR2 FYNNEI. The germline V and J ends were trimmed by 5 bases and 5 bases, with 15 bases remaining between them. The DNA of the CDR3 is TGTGCCAGCAGTCAAAATCTCCCCCTGGAGACCCAGTACTTC. It yields the protein CASSQNLPLETQYF.

This chain joins TRBV4-3 and TRBJ2-2, with D possibly being TRBD1 (6 bases). V lost 0 bases to trimming and J lost 4 bases, with 12 bases between them. The CDR3 covers 16 residues. Germline loops: CDR1 LGHNA, CDR2 YSLEER. DNA for the CDR3: TGCGCCAGCAGCCAAGAACAGCAGGGGTCCACCGGGGAGCTGTTTTTT. This sequence encodes CASSQEQQGSTGELFF.

V gene TRBV7-2 combines with J gene TRBJ2-7, with a tentative D call TRBD1 (7 bases). The CDR3 length is 16 residues. The V gene's germline CDR1 is SGHTA and CDR2 FQGNSA. The V and J ends lost 5 bases and 3 bases respectively, with 20 bases between them. This CDR3 reads CASSRRGGGAVYEQYF. The CDR3 nucleotides are TGTGCCAGCAGCCGTAGAGGAGGGGGCGCGGTCTACGAGCAGTACTTC.

DNA of the CDR3: TGCAGCGTTGAGGGCGTGGTACCCTACGAGCAGTACTTC. Its protein is CSVEGVVPYEQYF. The V and J genes are TRBV29-1 and TRBJ2-7; D remains unclear. V lost 3 bases and J 2 bases, leaving 11 bases between the germline ends. From germline, CDR1 is SQVTM and CDR2 ANQGSEA. The CDR3 totals 13 residues.

This chain uses TRBV9 with TRBJ1-2; 12 bases line up with TRBD1. V dropped 4 bases and J dropped 5; count of bases not matched to a gene: 3. Germline-derived CDR1 and CDR2 are SGDLS and YYNGEE. The CDR3 is made up of 14 amino acids. DNA for the CDR3: TGTGCCAGCAGCCCGGGACAGGGGGCGTATGGCTACACCTTC. It codes for CASSPGQGAYGYTF. Together with reference TRBV9 and TRBJ1-2, the CDR3 gives the full variable domain: DSGVTQTPKHLITATGQRVTLRCSPRSGDLSVYWYQQSLDQGLQFLIQYYNGEERAKGNILERFSAQQFPDLHSELNLSSLELGDSALYFCASSPGQGAYGYTFGSGTRLTVV.

As for this clone: The sample has other DNA sequences that encode this CDR3 too. This chain links TRBV10-3 with TRBJ1-1, with D perhaps TRBD1 (5 bases). The CDR3 spans 14 residues. The V gene lost 0 bases and the J gene lost 2 bases, with 7 bases spanning the gap. Germline loops: CDR1 ENHRY, CDR2 SYGVKD. The CDR3 region is CAISESWGNTEAFF. The CDR3 DNA reads as TGTGCCATCAGTGAGTCGTGGGGCAACACTGAAGCTTTCTTT.

This clone occurred once. The sample contains more than one DNA sequence encoding this CDR3. This sequence joins TRBV30 and TRBJ2-3, with D perhaps matching TRBD2 (5 bases). The V and J ends lost 0 bases and 3 bases respectively, with 10 bases between them. Looked up from germline, CDR1 is GTSNPN and CDR2 is SVGIG (reference sequence). This CDR3 is built from 14 residues. The CDR3 coding sequence is TGTGCCTGGAGTGTACGACGGGGAACAGATACGCAGTATTTT. Translation gives CAWSVRRGTDTQYF.

Of note for this clone: A far larger clone differs by one base, so this is likely a read error. Other DNA sequences of this sample code for an identical CDR3. The chain recombines TRBV4-1 with TRBJ1-5, with D perhaps matching TRBD1 (6 bases). This CDR3 region has 15 residues. Per the germline V gene, CDR1 is MGHRA and CDR2 is YSYEKL. The CDR3 region is CASSLGGQGNQPQHF. Here the CDR3 DNA reads TGTGCCAGCAGCCTGGGGGGCCAGGGCAATCAGCCCCAGCATTTT.

This clone was detected a few times. The chain combines TRBV10-1 with TRBJ2-7; 7 positions agree with TRBD2. CDR3 size: 14 residues. Germline CDR1 and CDR2: WNHNN and SYGVQD (reference sequence). The ends lost 3 bases at V and 5 bases at J; junction bases unmatched: 7. Here the CDR3 DNA reads TGCGCCAGCAGTGAAGGGCGGGAGCTGAACGAGCAGTACTTC. It yields the protein CASSEGRELNEQYF.

The rearrangement joins TRBV7-2 to TRBJ2-7, with TRBD1 matching over 8 bases. This CDR3 is 15 amino acids long. Germline V gene lookup returns CDR1 SGHTA and CDR2 FQGNSA. Unmatched junction bases numbered 8, after V lost 5 bases and J lost 2 bases. CDR3 coding DNA: TGTGCCAGCAGCCCGGGGACAGGTTATACCTACGAGCAGTACTTC. Its translation: CASSPGTGYTYEQYF.

This chain uses TRBV5-8 with TRBJ2-3, with TRBD2 identical over 11 bases. The CDR3 totals 16 residues. Germline V CDR1 and CDR2: SGHTS, YDEGEE. V gave up 0 bases and J gave up 5 bases; unmatched junction bases: 5. As DNA, the CDR3 is TGTGCCAGCAGCTTGGCGACTAGCGGGGCACAAGATACGCAGTATTTT. Translation gives CASSLATSGAQDTQYF.

Comments on this clone: The CDR3 carries no conserved terminal phenylalanine or tryptophan, so it likely arises from a read error. The limits of the CDR3 on the DNA are not certain, so only TCRdb's listed CDR3 is given. The V gene is TRBV6-1, the J gene TRBJ1-1. The CDR3 is 12 residues long, counting both termini. Germline assignment: CDR1 MNHNS and CDR2 SASEGT. The CDR3 reads CASSEVRATLSA.

This clone showed up just a few times. The rearrangement uses TRBV7-2 and TRBJ1-5; no clear D gene. V was cut by 1 base and J by 6 bases, with 13 bases left in between. CDR3 size: 15 residues. Germline values: CDR1 SGHTA, CDR2 FQGNSA. CDR3 in amino acids: CASSLVAEVRQPQHF. DNA for the CDR3: TGTGCCAGCAGCTTAGTAGCCGAGGTACGTCAGCCCCAGCATTTT.